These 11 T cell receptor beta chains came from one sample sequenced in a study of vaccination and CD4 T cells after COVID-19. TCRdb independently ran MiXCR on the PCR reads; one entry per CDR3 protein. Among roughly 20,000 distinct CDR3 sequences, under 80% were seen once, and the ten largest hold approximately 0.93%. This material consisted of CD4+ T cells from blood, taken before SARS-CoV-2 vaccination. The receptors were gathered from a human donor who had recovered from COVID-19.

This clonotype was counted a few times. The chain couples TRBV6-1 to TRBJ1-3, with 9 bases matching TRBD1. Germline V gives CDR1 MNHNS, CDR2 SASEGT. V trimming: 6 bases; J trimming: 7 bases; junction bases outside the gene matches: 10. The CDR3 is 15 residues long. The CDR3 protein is CASRSPDRGGNTIYF. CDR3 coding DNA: TGTGCCAGCAGAAGCCCGGACAGGGGCGGCAACACCATATATTTT.

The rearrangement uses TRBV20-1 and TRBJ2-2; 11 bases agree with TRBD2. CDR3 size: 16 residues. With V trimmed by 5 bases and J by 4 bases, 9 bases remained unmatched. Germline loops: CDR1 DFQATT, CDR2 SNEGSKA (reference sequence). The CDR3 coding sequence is TGCAGTGCTGTAGTCACTAGCGGGAGTCGCACCGGGGAGCTGTTTTTT. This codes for CSAVVTSGSRTGELFF.

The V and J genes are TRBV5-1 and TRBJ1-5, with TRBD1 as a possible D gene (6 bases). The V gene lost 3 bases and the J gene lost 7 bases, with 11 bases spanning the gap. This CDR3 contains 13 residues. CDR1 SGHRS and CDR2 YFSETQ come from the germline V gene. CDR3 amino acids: CASSYRVGQPQHF. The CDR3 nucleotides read TGCGCCAGCAGCTACAGGGTCGGGCAGCCCCAGCATTTT.

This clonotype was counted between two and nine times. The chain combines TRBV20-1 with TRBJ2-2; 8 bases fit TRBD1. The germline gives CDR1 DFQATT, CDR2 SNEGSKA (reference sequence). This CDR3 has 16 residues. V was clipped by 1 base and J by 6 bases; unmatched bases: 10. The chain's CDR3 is CSARVSDRGDSGELFF. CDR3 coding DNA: TGCAGTGCTAGAGTGAGCGACAGGGGAGATTCCGGGGAGCTGTTTTTT.

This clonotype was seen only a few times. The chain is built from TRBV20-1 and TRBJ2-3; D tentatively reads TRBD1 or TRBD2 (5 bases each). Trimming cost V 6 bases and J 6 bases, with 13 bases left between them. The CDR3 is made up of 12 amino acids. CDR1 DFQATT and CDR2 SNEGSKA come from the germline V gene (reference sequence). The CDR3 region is CSANQWGDTQYF. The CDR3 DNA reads TGCAGTGCAAACCAATGGGGGGATACGCAGTATTTT.

CDR3 nucleotides: TGCAGTGCTAGAGATAGCAAGCGGGATCAAGAGACCCAGTACTTC. It yields the protein CSARDSKRDQETQYF. This chain connects TRBV20-1 to TRBJ2-5; 7 bases agree with TRBD2. Germline CDR1 is DFQATT and CDR2 is SNEGSKA (reference sequence). The CDR3 length is 15 residues. V lost 0 bases to trimming and J lost 2 bases; unmatched junction nucleotides: 6.

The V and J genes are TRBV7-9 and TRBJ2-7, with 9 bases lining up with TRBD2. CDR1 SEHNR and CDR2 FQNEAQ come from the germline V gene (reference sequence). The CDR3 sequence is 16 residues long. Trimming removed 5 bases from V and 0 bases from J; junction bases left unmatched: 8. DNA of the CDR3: TGTGCCAGCAGCACAGATATTAGCGGGAGCTCCTACGAGCAGTACTTC. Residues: CASSTDISGSSYEQYF.

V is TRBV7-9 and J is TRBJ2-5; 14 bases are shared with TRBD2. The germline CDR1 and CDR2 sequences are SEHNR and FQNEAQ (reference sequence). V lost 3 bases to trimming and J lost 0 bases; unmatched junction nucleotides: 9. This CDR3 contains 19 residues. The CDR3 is CASSFSPRTSGRYQETQYF. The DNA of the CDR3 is TGTGCCAGCAGCTTTTCGCCGCGGACTAGCGGGAGGTACCAAGAGACCCAGTACTTC.

The CDR3 sequence is CSARDTRRTDTQYF. CDR3 coding DNA: TGCAGTGCTAGAGATACTAGGAGGACAGATACGCAGTATTTT. The chain is built from TRBV20-1 and TRBJ2-3; D perhaps matches TRBD2 (5 bases). Trimming pared 0 bases from V and 3 bases from J, leaving 10 bases between. Germline CDR1 is DFQATT and CDR2 is SNEGSKA (reference sequence). The CDR3 totals 14 residues.

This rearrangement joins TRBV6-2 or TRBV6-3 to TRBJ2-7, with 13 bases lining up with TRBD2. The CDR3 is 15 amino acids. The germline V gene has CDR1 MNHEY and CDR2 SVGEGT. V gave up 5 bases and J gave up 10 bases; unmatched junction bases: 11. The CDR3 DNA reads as TGTGCCAGCAGTACCCCCGGACTAGCGGGAGTCGAACAGTACTTC. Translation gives CASSTPGLAGVEQYF.

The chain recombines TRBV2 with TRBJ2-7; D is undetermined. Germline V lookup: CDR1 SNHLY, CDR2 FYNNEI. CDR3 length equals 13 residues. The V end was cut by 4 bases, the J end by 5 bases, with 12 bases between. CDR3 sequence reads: CASSGGWSHEQYF. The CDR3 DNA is TGTGCCAGCAGTGGTGGGTGGTCCCACGAGCAGTACTTC.